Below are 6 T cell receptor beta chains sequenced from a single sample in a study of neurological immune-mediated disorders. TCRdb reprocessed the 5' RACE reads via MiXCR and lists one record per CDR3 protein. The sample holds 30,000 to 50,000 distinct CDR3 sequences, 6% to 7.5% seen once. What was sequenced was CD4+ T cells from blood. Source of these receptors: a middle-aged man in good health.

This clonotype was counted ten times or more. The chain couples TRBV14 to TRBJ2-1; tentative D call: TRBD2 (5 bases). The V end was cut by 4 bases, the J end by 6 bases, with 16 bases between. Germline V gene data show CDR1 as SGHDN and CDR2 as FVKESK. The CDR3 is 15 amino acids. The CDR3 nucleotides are TGTGCCAGCAGCCGAGGAGGTTCTCCCTTCAATGAGCAGTTCTTC. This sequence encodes CASSRGGSPFNEQFF.

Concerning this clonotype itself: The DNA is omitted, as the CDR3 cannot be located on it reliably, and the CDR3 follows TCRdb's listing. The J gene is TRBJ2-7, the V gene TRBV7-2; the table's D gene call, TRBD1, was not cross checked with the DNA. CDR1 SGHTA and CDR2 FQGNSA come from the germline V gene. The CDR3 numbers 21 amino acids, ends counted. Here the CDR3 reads CASSFYICSARSTGQGYEQYF.

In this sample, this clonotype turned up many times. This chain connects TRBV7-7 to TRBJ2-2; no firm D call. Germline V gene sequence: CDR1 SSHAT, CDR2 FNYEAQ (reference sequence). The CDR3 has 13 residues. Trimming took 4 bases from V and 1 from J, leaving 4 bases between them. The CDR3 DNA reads TGTGCCAGCAGCTCGCGGAACACCGGGGAGCTGTTTTTT. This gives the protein CASSSRNTGELFF. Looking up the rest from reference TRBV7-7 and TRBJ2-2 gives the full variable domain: GAGVSQSPRYKVTKRGQDVTLRCDPISSHATLYWYQQALGQGPEFLTYFNYEAQPDKSGLPSDRFSAERPEGSISTLTIQRTEQRDSAMYRCASSSRNTGELFFGEGSRLTVL.

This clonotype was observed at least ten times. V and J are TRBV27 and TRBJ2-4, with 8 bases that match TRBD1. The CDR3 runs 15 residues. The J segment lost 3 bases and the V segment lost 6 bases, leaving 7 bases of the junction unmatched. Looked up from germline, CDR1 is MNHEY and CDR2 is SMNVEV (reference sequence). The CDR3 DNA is TGTGCCAGCAGCCCAGGGGGCGCCGGCAAAAACATTCAGTACTTC. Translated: CASSPGGAGKNIQYF.

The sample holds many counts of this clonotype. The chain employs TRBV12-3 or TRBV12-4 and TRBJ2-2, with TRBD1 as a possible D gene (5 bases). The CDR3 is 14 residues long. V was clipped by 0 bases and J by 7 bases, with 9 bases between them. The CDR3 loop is CASSLAQGVGELFF. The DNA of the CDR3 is TGTGCCAGCAGTTTAGCGCAGGGTGTCGGGGAGCTGTTTTTT.

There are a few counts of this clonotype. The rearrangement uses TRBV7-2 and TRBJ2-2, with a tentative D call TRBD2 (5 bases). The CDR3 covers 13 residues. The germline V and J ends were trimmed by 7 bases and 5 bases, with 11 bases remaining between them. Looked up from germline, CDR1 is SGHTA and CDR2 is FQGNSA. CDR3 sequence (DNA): TGTGCCAGCACCCTGACGGGGACCGGGGAGCTGTTTTTT. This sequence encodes CASTLTGTGELFF.